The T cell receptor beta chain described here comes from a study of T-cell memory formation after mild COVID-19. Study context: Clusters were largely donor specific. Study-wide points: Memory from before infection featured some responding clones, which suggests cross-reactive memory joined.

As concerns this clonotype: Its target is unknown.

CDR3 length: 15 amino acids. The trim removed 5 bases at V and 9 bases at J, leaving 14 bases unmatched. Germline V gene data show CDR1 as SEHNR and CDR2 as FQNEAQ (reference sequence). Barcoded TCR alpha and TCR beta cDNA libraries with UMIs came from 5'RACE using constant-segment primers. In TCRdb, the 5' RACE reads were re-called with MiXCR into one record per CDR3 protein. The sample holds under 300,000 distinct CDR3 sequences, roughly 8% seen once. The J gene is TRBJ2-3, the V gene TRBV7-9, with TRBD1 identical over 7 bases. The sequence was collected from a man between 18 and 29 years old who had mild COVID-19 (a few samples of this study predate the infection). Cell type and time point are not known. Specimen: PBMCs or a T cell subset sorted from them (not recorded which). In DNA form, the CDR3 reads TGTGCCAGCAGCCCCTTGACAGGGACGGTTTACACGCAGTATTTT. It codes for CASSPLTGTVYTQYF. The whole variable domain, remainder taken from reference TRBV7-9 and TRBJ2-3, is DTGVSQNPRHKITKRGQNVTFRCDPISEHNRLYWYRQTLGQGPEFLTYFQNEAQLEKSRLLSDRFSAERPKGSFSTLEIQRTEQGDSAMYLCASSPLTGTVYTQYFGPGTRLTVL.